The T cell receptor beta chain described here comes from a study of cytomegalovirus exposure and HLA in healthy donors. Broader study findings: For most TCR beta V segments, an earlier analysis put the productive rate at about 87% or about 30% of the time.

The J segment lost 9 bases and the V segment lost 7 bases, leaving 6 bases of the junction unmatched. The length of the CDR3 is 13 residues. CDR1 and CDR2 from the germline V gene are LNHDA and SQIVND (reference sequence). On this clone: What it binds is not known.

PCR was performed using 60 Vbeta and 13 Jbeta primers. Here immunoSEQ multiplex PCR was the method, and the copy in TCRdb shows in-frame clones only, minus some. The sample spans some 110,000 clones; the ten largest clones claim 6.8%. The specimen sequenced was PBMCs. The TCR sequence derives from a man aged 35-49 years in good health and CMV-seropositive. The V call is TRBV19, the J call TRBJ2-1; TRBD2 matches 10 bases. The CDR3 bases are TGTGCCAGTACAGCGGGAGGGTGGTCTGAGCAGTTCTTC. Its translation: CASTAGGWSEQFF.